These T cell receptor beta chains were read from a single sample in a study of blood T cell repertoires in COVID-19. Measured with immunoSEQ multiplex PCR; TCRdb has only the in-frame clones, and not every one. Of 300,000 to 350,000 clones in the sample, around 87% are singletons; the top ten hold more than 2%. The sequenced sample was peripheral blood. The receptors stem from a man in his late teens or twenties with active or convalescent COVID-19. Both conserved end residues are part of each CDR3. D genes are given only for firm matches. Clone size is not always given. Where it is, it says once, few, many or a class for expanded clones.

.	16	TRBV6-6	.	TRBJ2-2	TGTGCCAGCAGTTACTTATCCGGGGAAGACACCGGGGAGCTGTTTTTT	CASSYLSGEDTGELFF
.	14	TRBV6-7	.	TRBJ1-6	TGTGCCAGCAGTTACGGGGCCAGAAATTCACCCCTCCACTTT	CASSYGARNSPLHF
.	15	TRBV2	TRBD1	TRBJ2-5	TGTGCCAGCAGTGAATCGGGACAGGGTGCTCCAACCCAGTACTTC	CASSESGQGAPTQYF
once	12	TRBV18	.	TRBJ2-7	TGTGCCAGCTCACCACCGAGCTACGAGCAGTACTTC	CASSPPSYEQYF
.	13	TRBV7-9	TRBD1	TRBJ1-2	TGTGCCAGCAGCCAGCCCGGACAGGGGAACTACACCTTC	CASSQPGQGNYTF
.	16	TRBV7-8	.	TRBJ2-1	TGTGCCAGCAGCTTAGGTGCGGGGCGCGCCTACAATGAGCAGTTCTTC	CASSLGAGRAYNEQFF
.	14	TRBV27	.	TRBJ2-6	TGTGCCAGCCGAACAGTAAGCGGGGCCAACGTCCTGACTTTC	CASRTVSGANVLTF
.	15	TRBV10-1	TRBD2	TRBJ2-7	TGCGCCAGCAGTGTCGGGACTAGCGGGGCCTACGAGCAGTACTTC	CASSVGTSGAYEQYF
many	15	TRBV6-1	TRBD2	TRBJ2-1	TGTGCCAGCAGTGAACGGTCTAGCGGGGGGGCTGAGCAGTTCTTC	CASSERSSGGAEQFF
once	13	TRBV14	.	TRBJ2-7	TGTGCCAGCAGCCAAGTGGATCGGGGTGAGCAGTACTTC	CASSQVDRGEQYF
.	15	TRBV7-9	.	TRBJ1-4	TGTGCCAGCAGCTTAGGAGGGACACCTGGGGAAAAACTGTTTTTT	CASSLGGTPGEKLFF
.	14	TRBV27	TRBD1	TRBJ1-5	TGTGCCAGCAGTCCCCGGACAGGTTCTAAGCCCCAGCATTTT	CASSPRTGSKPQHF
.	14	TRBV29-1	TRBD2	TRBJ2-5	TGCAGCGGCTGGACTAGCGGGAAGGGGGAGACCCAGTACTTC	CSGWTSGKGETQYF
.	15	TRBV5-6	.	TRBJ1-1	TGTGCCAGCAGCTTAAAAGTATACAGGAACACTGAAGCTTTCTTT	CASSLKVYRNTEAFF
.	10	TRBV6-4	.	TRBJ1-1	TGTGCCCGTCCACTAGTCGGAGCTTTCTTT	CARPLVGAFF
.	14	TRBV9	.	TRBJ1-1	TGTGCCAGCAGCGTAGGAGACTCGAACACTGAAGCTTTCTTT	CASSVGDSNTEAFF
.	14	TRBV6-2/TRBV6-3	.	TRBJ1-5	TGTGCCAGCAGTTATCTCGCGGCAAATCAGCCCCAGCATTTT	CASSYLAANQPQHF
.	14	TRBV11-2	TRBD1	TRBJ1-6	TGTGCCCGGGACAGGGCCAAGGGGAATTCACCCCTCCACTTT	CARDRAKGNSPLHF
.	17	TRBV6-2/TRBV6-3	.	TRBJ2-1	TGTGCCAGCAGTTACCCCCCCTACGTAAGCTCCTACAATGAGCAGTTCTTC	CASSYPPYVSSYNEQFF
.	15	TRBV3-1/TRBV3-2	.	TRBJ2-5	TGTGCCAGCAGCCAAGATCTGGGCCCTCGGGAGACCCAGTACTTC	CASSQDLGPRETQYF
once	15	TRBV4-1	.	TRBJ2-7	TGCGCCAGCAGCCAAGAAGCGGCGAGCTCCTACGAGCAGTACTTC	CASSQEAASSYEQYF
.	14	TRBV13	.	TRBJ2-7	TGTGCCAGCAGCTATCTGCGGGTATCCTACGAGCAGTACTTC	CASSYLRVSYEQYF
.	15	TRBV7-2	TRBD1	TRBJ1-1	TGTGCCAGCAGCTTATTAACAGGGGCGGTCAGTGAAGCTTTCTTT	CASSLLTGAVSEAFF
once	19	TRBV5-8	TRBD1	TRBJ1-5	TGTGCCAGCAGCTTAGTGACCGGGACAGGGGGATATAGCAATCAGCCCCAGCATTTT	CASSLVTGTGGYSNQPQHF
.	12	TRBV6-5	.	TRBJ2-7	TGTGCCAGCAGAGGGGGGGCCGGAGAGCAGTACTTC	CASRGGAGEQYF
.	15	TRBV7-6	TRBD2	TRBJ2-1	TGTGCCAGCAGCTATACGAGGACTAGCTACAATGAGCAGTTCTTC	CASSYTRTSYNEQFF
.	16	TRBV9	.	TRBJ1-4	TGTGCCAGCAGCGCCCAGGGTATAGCAACTAATGAAAAACTGTTTTTT	CASSAQGIATNEKLFF
.	14	TRBV5-1	.	TRBJ2-7	TGCGCCAGCAGCCCAACCGGGACTCCGGGCGAGCAGTACTTC	CASSPTGTPGEQYF
.	15	TRBV6-6	TRBD1	TRBJ1-1	TGTGCCAGCAGCCTGGACAGGGGTGTGAACACTGAAGCTTTCTTT	CASSLDRGVNTEAFF
.	14	TRBV6-6	.	TRBJ1-1	TGTGCCAGCAGTTTAAGTTCGGGGAACACTGAAGCTTTCTTT	CASSLSSGNTEAFF
few	17	TRBV6-2/TRBV6-3	TRBD1	TRBJ1-1	TGTGCCAGCAGTTTTGATTGGACAGGGTCGGTTCCCACTGAAGCTTTCTTT	CASSFDWTGSVPTEAFF
.	15	TRBV7-9	.	TRBJ1-6	TGTGCCAGCAGCCCTAGGGAGGGAACTTATTCACCCCTCCACTTT	CASSPREGTYSPLHF
.	14	TRBV11-2	.	TRBJ1-1	TGTGCCAGCAGCATGACAGCCCTGAACACTGAAGCTTTCTTT	CASSMTALNTEAFF
once	15	TRBV5-1	TRBD2	TRBJ2-3	TGCGCCAGCAGCCCTGTAGCCGGGGGGACAGATACGCAGTATTTT	CASSPVAGGTDTQYF
.	13	TRBV25-1	.	TRBJ1-6	TGTGCCAGCAGGGGGAGAGTAAATTCACCCCTCCACTTT	CASRGRVNSPLHF
.	11	TRBV20-1	.	TRBJ2-3	TGCAGTGCTCAGAGATCCCATCTAGCTGACTTT	CSAQRSHLADF
.	14	TRBV5-1	.	TRBJ1-2	TGCGCCAGCAGCCCATCTGGCGGAGCGAGGGGCTACACCTTC	CASSPSGGARGYTF
.	18	TRBV5-5	TRBD1	TRBJ1-6	TGTGCCAGCAGACTCCCAGGGGGACAGGGTTTGCAACATTCACCCCTCCACTTT	CASRLPGGQGLQHSPLHF
.	13	TRBV24-1	.	TRBJ1-1	TGTGCCACCCGAAACCGCCAGGGTAATGAAGCTTTCTTT	CATRNRQGNEAFF
few	12	TRBV28	.	TRBJ2-7	TGTGCCAGCAGTTTATCGTTCGGGGGGCTCTACTTC	CASSLSFGGLYF
.	19	TRBV9	.	TRBJ2-2	TGTGCCAGCAGCGTAGGGGACCCACAGGGAAGGTCGAACACCGGGGAGCTGTTTTTT	CASSVGDPQGRSNTGELFF
once	16	TRBV24-1	TRBD1	TRBJ2-1	TGTGCCACCAGTGAAGTACAGGGGGCCTTATACAATGAGCAGTTCTTC	CATSEVQGALYNEQFF
.	14	TRBV25-1	.	TRBJ1-1	TGTGCCAGCGGGGGGACTGCTTTTGGTACTGAAGCTTTCTTT	CASGGTAFGTEAFF
.	16	TRBV10-1	TRBD2	TRBJ2-3	TGCGCCAGCAGTGAATTGGCGGGAGTGGGTCGGAATACGCAGTATTTT	CASSELAGVGRNTQYF
.	18	TRBV6-2/TRBV6-3	TRBD2	TRBJ2-1	TGTGCCAGCAGTCCACGGACTAGCGGGGGGCGGCAATACAATGAGCAGTTCTTC	CASSPRTSGGRQYNEQFF
.	12	TRBV5-6	.	TRBJ2-7	TGTGCCAGCAGCTTTAATCTCTACGAGCAGTACTTC	CASSFNLYEQYF
.	13	TRBV10-3	.	TRBJ2-7	TGTGCCATCAGTGCAGATGACTCCTACGAGCAGTACTTC	CAISADDSYEQYF
.	14	TRBV15	.	TRBJ2-5	TGTGCCACCAGCAGAGTTACTTTACAAGAGACCCAGTACTTC	CATSRVTLQETQYF
.	14	TRBV6-6	.	TRBJ2-1	TGTGCCAGCAGTTACGGGCTAGCTGCCGATGAGCAGTTCTTC	CASSYGLAADEQFF
.	14	TRBV7-9	.	TRBJ1-3	TGTGCCAGCAGCCGCCGGGAATCTGGAAACACCATATATTTT	CASSRRESGNTIYF
.	13	TRBV29-1	TRBD1	TRBJ1-1	TGCAGCGTGCAGGACAGGGGTTACACTGAAGCTTTCTTT	CSVQDRGYTEAFF
.	15	TRBV5-1	.	TRBJ2-1	TGCGCCAGCAGCTTGGGAGTATCGCTACGAGGGGAGCAGTTCTTC	CASSLGVSLRGEQFF
once	20	TRBV2	TRBD1	TRBJ2-1	TGTGCCAGCAGTGTCCCTAGCTCAGGGGGCAGCTCGGGAACCTACAATGAGCAGTTCTTC	CASSVPSSGGSSGTYNEQFF